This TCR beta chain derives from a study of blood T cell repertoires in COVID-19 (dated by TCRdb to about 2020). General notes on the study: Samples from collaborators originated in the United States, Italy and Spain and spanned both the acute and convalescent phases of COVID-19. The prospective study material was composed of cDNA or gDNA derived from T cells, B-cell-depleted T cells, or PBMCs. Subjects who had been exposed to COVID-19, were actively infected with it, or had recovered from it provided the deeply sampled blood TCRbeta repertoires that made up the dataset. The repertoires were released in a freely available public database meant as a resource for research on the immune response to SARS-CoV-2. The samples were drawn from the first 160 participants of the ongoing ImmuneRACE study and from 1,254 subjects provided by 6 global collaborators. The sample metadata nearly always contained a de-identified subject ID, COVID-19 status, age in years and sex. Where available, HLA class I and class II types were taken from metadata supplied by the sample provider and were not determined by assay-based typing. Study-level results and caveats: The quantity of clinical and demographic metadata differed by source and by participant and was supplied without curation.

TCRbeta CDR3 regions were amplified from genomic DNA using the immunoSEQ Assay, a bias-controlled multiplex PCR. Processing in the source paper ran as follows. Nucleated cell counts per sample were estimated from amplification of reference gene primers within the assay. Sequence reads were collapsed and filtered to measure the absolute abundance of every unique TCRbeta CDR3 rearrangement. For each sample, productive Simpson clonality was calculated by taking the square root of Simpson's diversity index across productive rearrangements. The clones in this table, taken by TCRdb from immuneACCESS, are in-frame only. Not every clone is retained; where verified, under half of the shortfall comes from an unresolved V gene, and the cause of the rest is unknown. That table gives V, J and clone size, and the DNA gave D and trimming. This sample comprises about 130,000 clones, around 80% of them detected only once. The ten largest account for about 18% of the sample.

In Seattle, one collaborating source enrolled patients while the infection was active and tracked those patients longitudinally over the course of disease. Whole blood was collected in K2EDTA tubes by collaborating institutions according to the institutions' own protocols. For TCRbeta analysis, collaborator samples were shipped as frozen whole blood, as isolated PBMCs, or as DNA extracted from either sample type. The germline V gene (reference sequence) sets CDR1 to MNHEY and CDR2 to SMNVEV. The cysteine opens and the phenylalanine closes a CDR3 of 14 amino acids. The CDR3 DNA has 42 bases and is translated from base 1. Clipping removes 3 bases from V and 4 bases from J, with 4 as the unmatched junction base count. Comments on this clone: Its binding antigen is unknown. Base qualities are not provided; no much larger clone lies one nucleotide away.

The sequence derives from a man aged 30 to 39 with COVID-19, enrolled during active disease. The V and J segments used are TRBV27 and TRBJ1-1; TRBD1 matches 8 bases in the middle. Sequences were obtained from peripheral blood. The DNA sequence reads TGTGCCAGCAGTTTCGACAGGGGAGCCACTGAAGCTTTCTTT. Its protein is CASSFDRGATEAFF.